This T cell receptor beta chain is from a study of OX40 agonist ivuxolimab in advanced cancers. Study in general: A partial response was reached by three patients: one with hepatocellular carcinoma and two with cutaneous melanoma. Study-wide findings and caveats: Among the lowest peripheral clonal expansion occurred in 0.1-3.0 mg/kg partial responders. The investigators did not determine what antigen specificity the expanded peripheral T cells had.

Concerning this clone: Its antigen remains unknown.

This CDR3 spans 12 amino acids. Trimming left V 4 bases short and J 4 bases short, with 7 bases between. In germline, CDR1 is MNHNY, CDR2 SVGAGI (reference sequence). Sequenced by immunoSEQ multiplex PCR; TCRdb stores in-frame clones only, minus some. The sample lists more than 55,000 clones, roughly 90% seen once, with roughly 5% in the top ten. Sequences were derived from CD4+ or CD8+ T cells sorted from blood, sampled in a trial of the OX40 agonist ivuxolimab. The clonotype was recovered from an adult with an advanced solid tumor such as melanoma, head and neck, liver or kidney cancer. This rearrangement joins TRBV6-6 to TRBJ1-1; no clear D. The CDR3 nucleotides are TGTGCCAGCAGTTCTGCGAGCACTGAAGCTTTCTTT. Protein sequence: CASSSASTEAFF.